Listed below are T cell receptor beta chains from one sample, sequenced in a study of T cells in Graves' hyperthyroidism and ophthalmopathy. One entry per CDR3 protein, called by TCRdb with MiXCR from the multiplex PCR reads. The data hold hundreds of thousands of distinct CDR3 sequences, with around 15% observed a single time. The specimen was blood. The receptor source for this set is a woman between 25 and 40 years old with Graves' hyperthyroidism. Each CDR3 is given with its conserved first and last residue. D genes are given only for firm matches. Clone size is shown for a subset of rows, as once, few, many or a class of expanded clone.

>TRBJ2-7|NA|TRBD1|TRBV4-3
CASSQDLTGVAYEQYF
TGCGCCAGCAGCCAAGATCTCACAGGGGTGGCGTACGAGCAGTACTTC
>TRBJ1-2|many|NA|TRBV20-1
CSAGLDPNYGYTF
TGCAGTGCTGGACTCGACCCGAATTATGGCTACACCTTC
>TRBJ1-2|many|TRBD1|TRBV28
CASNRGTGGGYTF
TGTGCCAGCAACCGGGGGACAGGGGGTGGCTACACCTTC
>TRBJ1-4|NA|NA|TRBV9
CASSLSLAGEKLFF
TGTGCCAGCAGCCTATCTCTAGCGGGGGAAAAACTGTTTTTT
>TRBJ1-5|many|NA|TRBV5-6
CASSFGTRQPQHF
TGTGCCAGCAGCTTCGGTACGCGTCAGCCCCAGCATTTT
>TRBJ2-7|NA|NA|TRBV7-2
CASSFTIAAPWFNEQYF
TGTGCCAGCAGCTTTACTATAGCGGCCCCTTGGTTCAATGAGCAGTACTTC
>TRBJ1-6|many|NA|TRBV27
CASSRGVSPLHF
TGTGCCAGCAGTCGAGGGGTATCACCCCTCCACTTT
>TRBJ1-5|many|NA|TRBV11-2
CASSRTGQMGNQPQHF
TGTGCCAGCAGCCGTACTGGACAGATGGGCAATCAGCCCCAGCATTTT
>TRBJ1-1|NA|NA|TRBV24-1
CATSDWGAAVTEAFF
TGTGCCACCAGTGACTGGGGGGCGGCTGTGACTGAAGCTTTCTTT
>TRBJ2-7|NA|NA|TRBV7-8
CASSSLTDFSYEQYF
TGTGCCAGCAGCTCCTTGACAGATTTCTCCTACGAGCAGTACTTC
>TRBJ2-1|NA|TRBD1|TRBV20-1
CSAENRDSSYNEQFF
TGCAGTGCCGAGAATCGGGACAGCTCCTACAATGAGCAGTTCTTC
>TRBJ2-3|many|NA|TRBV24-1
CATSDSFTGYQDTQYF
TGTGCCACCAGTGATTCCTTTACAGGGTATCAAGATACGCAGTATTTT
>TRBJ2-1|NA|TRBD1|TRBV19
CASSVFLGDSYNEQFF
TGTGCCAGTAGCGTATTCCTAGGGGACAGCTACAATGAGCAGTTCTTC
>TRBJ2-6|NA|NA|TRBV4-1
CASSQGKGLQPAGANVLTF
TGCGCCAGCAGCCAAGGCAAGGGATTACAGCCCGCCGGGGCCAACGTCCTGACTTTC
>TRBJ2-1|many|NA|TRBV7-3
CASSRAMSSYNEQFF
TGTGCCAGCAGCCGGGCGATGAGCTCCTACAATGAGCAGTTCTTC
>TRBJ1-2|few|TRBD1|TRBV7-9
CASSRSIRDRCGRDYGYTF
TGTGCCAGCAGCCGATCTATCCGGGACAGGTGTGGACGCGACTATGGCTACACCTTC
>TRBJ2-1|NA|NA|TRBV12-3/TRBV12-4
CASSFGLGSNEQFF
TGTGCCAGCAGTTTTGGGCTAGGGAGCAATGAGCAGTTCTTC